The clone carrying this T cell receptor (beta chain) was observed once. The data belong to a study of blood T cell repertoires in COVID-19. Across the study: The samples span acute and convalescent COVID-19 from the United States, Italy and Spain. PBMCs, B-cell-depleted T cells, or T cells provided the cDNA or gDNA that made up the material.

As processed by the authors: By means of reference gene primer amplification, nucleated cell counts were estimated. Clones were sequenced by immunoSEQ multiplex PCR, and TCRdb holds only the in-frame ones, with some missing. The V and J calls and the clone size are those of that table, but D and trimming were determined from the DNA. The sample includes 350,000 to 450,000 clones, roughly 90% seen only once; the top ten take around 1.3%. This CDR3 comprises 15 residues. Per the germline V gene, CDR1 is SGHKS and CDR2 is YYEKEE (reference sequence). V was clipped by 2 bases and J by 3 bases; unmatched bases: 7.

The specimen sequenced was peripheral blood. This sequence joins TRBV5-5 and TRBJ2-7, with 8 bases fitting TRBD1. The source is a man aged 40-49 years with acute or convalescent COVID-19. CDR3 bases: TGTGCCAGCAGCTTCCGGCAGGGGGCGGGCTACGAGCAGTACTTC. Residues: CASSFRQGAGYEQYF.